This record looks at one T cell receptor beta chain sequence and its context. Its target is unknown. Assay used: immunoSEQ multiplex PCR; TCRdb lists only in-frame clones, some missing. The sample yields about 140,000 clones, 75% to 90% seen once. The data derive from a study of T cell responses to AZD1222 COVID-19 vaccine. V was pared by 7 bases and J by 5 bases, with 14 bases between. The CDR3 has 13 amino acids. Germline-derived CDR1 and CDR2 are SNHLY and FYNNEI. Study-wide points: Seropositive at baseline were only six AZD1222 recipients. A rise in Spike-specific TCR breadth and depth followed two AZD1222 doses.

The rearrangement joins TRBV2 to TRBJ2-5; no clear D. The specimen was peripheral blood, collected 28 days after the second AZD1222 dose. The sequence came from an adult who received the AZD1222 COVID-19 vaccine. CDR3 sequence: CASMWELAETQYF. In DNA, the CDR3 is TGTGCCAGCATGTGGGAATTGGCGGAGACCCAGTACTTC.